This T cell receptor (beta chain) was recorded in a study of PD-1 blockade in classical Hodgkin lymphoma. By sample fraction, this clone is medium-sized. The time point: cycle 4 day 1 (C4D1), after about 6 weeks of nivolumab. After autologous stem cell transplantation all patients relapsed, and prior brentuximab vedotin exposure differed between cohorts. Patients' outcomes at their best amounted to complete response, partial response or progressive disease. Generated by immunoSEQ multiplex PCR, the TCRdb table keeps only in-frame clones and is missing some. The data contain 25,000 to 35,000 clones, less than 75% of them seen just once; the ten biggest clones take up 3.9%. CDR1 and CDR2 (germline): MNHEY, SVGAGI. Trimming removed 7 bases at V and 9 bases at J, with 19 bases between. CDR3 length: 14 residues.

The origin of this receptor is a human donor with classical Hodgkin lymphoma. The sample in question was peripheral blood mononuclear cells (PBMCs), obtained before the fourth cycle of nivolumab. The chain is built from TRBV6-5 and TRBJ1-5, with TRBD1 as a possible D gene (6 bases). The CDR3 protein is CASILKRGTRPQHF. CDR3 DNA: TGTGCCAGCATCCTAAAGAGGGGGACCCGGCCCCAGCATTTT.